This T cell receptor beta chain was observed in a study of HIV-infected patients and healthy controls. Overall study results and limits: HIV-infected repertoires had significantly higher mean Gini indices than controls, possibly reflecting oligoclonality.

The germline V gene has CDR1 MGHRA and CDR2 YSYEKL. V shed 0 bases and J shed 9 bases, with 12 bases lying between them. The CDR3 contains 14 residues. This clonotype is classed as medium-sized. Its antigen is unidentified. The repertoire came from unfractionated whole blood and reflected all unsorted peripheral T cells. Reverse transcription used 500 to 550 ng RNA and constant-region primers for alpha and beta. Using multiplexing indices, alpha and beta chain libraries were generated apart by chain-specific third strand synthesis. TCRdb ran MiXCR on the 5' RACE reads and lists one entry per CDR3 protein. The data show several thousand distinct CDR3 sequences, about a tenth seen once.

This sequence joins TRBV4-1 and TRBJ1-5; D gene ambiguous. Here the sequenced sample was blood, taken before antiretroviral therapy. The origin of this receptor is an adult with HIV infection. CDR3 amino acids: CASSQDRALGPQHF. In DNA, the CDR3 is TGCGCCAGCAGCCAAGATAGGGCCTTGGGGCCCCAGCATTTT.